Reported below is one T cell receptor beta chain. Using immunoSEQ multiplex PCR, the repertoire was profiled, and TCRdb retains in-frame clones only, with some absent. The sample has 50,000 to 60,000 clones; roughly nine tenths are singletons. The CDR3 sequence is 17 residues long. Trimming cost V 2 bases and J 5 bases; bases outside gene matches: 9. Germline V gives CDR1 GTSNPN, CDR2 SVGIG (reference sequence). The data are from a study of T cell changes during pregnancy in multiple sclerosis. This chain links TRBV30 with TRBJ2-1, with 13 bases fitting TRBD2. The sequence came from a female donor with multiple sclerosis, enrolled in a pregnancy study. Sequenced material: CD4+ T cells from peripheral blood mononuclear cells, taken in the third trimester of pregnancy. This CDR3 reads CAWSTARTSGGNNEQFF. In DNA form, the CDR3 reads TGTGCCTGGAGTACCGCCAGGACTAGCGGGGGAAACAATGAGCAGTTCTTC.